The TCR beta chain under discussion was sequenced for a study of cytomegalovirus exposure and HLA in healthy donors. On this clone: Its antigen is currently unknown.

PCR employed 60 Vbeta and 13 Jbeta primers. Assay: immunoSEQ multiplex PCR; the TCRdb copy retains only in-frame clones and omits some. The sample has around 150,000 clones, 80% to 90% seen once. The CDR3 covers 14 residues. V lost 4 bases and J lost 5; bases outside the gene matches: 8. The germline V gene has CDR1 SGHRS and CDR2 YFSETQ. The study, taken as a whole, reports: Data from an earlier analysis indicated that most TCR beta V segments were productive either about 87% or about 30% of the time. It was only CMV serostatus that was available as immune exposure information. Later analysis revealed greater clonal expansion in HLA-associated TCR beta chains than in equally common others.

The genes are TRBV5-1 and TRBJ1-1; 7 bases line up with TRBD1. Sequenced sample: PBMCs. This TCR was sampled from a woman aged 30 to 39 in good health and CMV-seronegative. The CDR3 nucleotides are TGCGCCAGCAGCCCAAGACAGGGACGGACTGAAGCTTTCTTT. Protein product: CASSPRQGRTEAFF.